This T cell receptor beta chain was identified during a study of T cell repertoires in cytomegalovirus infection. About the study: The study used recently identified HLA-C-restricted and well-studied HLA-B-restricted CMV epitopes. It was the public TCR beta signatures that indicated both CMV infection and matching HLA type.

About this clonotype: The target antigen is unknown.

TCRdb passed the reads through MiXCR, listing each CDR3 protein once. Among 750,000 to 950,000 distinct CDR3 sequences listed, roughly 29% were seen once. Study conclusions and caveats: Cumulative frequency (of public TCR beta family members) identified carriers of CMV plus the relevant HLA. Across the ex vivo response, the dominant clonotypes were HLA-C-restricted CMV-specific TCR beta clonotypes.

The V and J ends lost 3 bases and 7 bases, in that order; junction bases with no gene match: 3. From germline, CDR1 is KGHDR and CDR2 SFDVKD. The CDR3 covers 14 residues. The source is a human donor in good health (CMV status not recorded). Some clones in this sample may be carry-over from other donors' samples. Specimen: cultured CD8+ T cells from PBMCs, collected from culture after CMV antigen stimulation. The chain joins TRBV24-1 to TRBJ2-1; 9 nucleotides match TRBD1. For the CDR3, the DNA is TGTGCCACCAGTGATCAGGACAGGGGAAATGAGCAGTTCTTC. Its protein is CATSDQDRGNEQFF.